Detailed here is one T cell receptor (beta chain). What it binds is unknown. This sample was included in a study of PD-1 blockade in mismatch repair-deficient tumors. Study context: Enrolled about 2012-2016, patients had progressing, pretreated mismatch repair-deficient cancers of 11 to 13 types.

Time point in this sample: identical roughly ten-day culture without peptide (control). Each of 7 or 8 ELISpot-reactive candidate peptides was used for roughly 10-day stimulation. An identically run culture lacking peptide was the fold-change baseline. Regarding the study as a whole: Rapid post-treatment expansion, then contraction, generally preceding radiologic response, marked tumor-resident clones.

Trimming pared 3 bases from V and 3 bases from J, leaving 16 bases between. Germline CDR1 reads GTSNPN; CDR2 reads SVGIG (reference sequence). This CDR3 comprises 15 residues. Sequenced by immunoSEQ multiplex PCR; TCRdb stores in-frame clones only, minus some. The table records around 13,000 clones, about nine tenths of them present only once. Sample: cells cultured in vitro, taken from a patient treated with pembrolizumab. The source of this sequence is an adult with mismatch repair-deficient cancer. The chain employs TRBV30 and TRBJ2-3, with a possible D match to TRBD2 (5 bases). CDR3 loop: CAWRRGLGSTDTQYF. CDR3 DNA: TGTGCCTGGAGGCGAGGGTTAGGGTCGACAGATACGCAGTATTTT.